This T cell receptor (beta chain) was captured by sequencing in a study of blood T cell repertoires in COVID-19. TCRdb's table, derived via immunoSEQ multiplex PCR, lists solely in-frame clones and lacks some. The sample records roughly 330,000 clones, 70% to 90% being singletons. The CDR3 has 14 amino acids. Germline-derived CDR1 and CDR2 are LGHNT and FRNRAP. V lost 2 bases and J lost 7, with 9 bases in between. This receptor was taken from a woman between 25 and 40 years old who had recovered from COVID-19. The chain is built from TRBV12-5 and TRBJ1-6; D not resolved. What was sequenced was PBMCs or T cells enriched from blood (not recorded which). CDR3 sequence (DNA): TGTGCTAGTGGTTTGAGCTCGCCAAATTCACCCCTCCACTTT. Protein product: CASGLSSPNSPLHF.